These 13 T cell receptor beta chains came from one sample sequenced in a study of blood T cells in healthy people across ages. Together with a sample-barcoded 5' primer, a J-beta primer mix was included in a second PCR lasting roughly 6 to 12 cycles. TCRdb called the 5' RACE reads again in MiXCR, with one record for every CDR3 protein. There are about 1,800,000 distinct CDR3 sequences in the sample; roughly 27% occur only once, and 7.7% lies in the top ten. Sequenced material: blood. All receptors derive from a woman aged 25 to 39 in good health.

Comments on this clonotype: Germline is not matched at one junction end, which may reflect a read error. The chain combines TRBV7-7 with TRBJ2-2; D unresolved. This CDR3 has 13 amino acids. Per germline, CDR1 SSHAT and CDR2 FNYEAQ (reference sequence). CDR3 in amino acids: CASSLDIGGELFF. CDR3 nucleotide sequence: TGTGCTAGCAGCTTAGACATCGGCGGGGAGCTGTTTTTT.

This chain joins TRBV28 and TRBJ1-5; D may be TRBD1 (6 bases). Trimming shortened V by 6 bases and J by 7 bases, and 19 bases separated the two germline ends. There are 15 residues in the CDR3. Germline V gives CDR1 MDHEN, CDR2 SYDVKM. The CDR3 coding sequence is TGTGCCAGCAGCCCTCTCGGCGGGGGCGGCCAGCCCCAGCATTTT. Translation gives CASSPLGGGGQPQHF.

This rearrangement joins TRBV12-3 or TRBV12-4 to TRBJ2-1; 9 bases line up with TRBD1. The CDR3 sequence is 20 residues long. Trimming removed 5 bases from V and 1 base from J; junction bases left unmatched: 18. The CDR3 protein is CASSARQGVKAGGSYNEQFF. The CDR3 DNA sequence: TGTGCCAGCAGTGCCCGACAGGGGGTAAAAGCGGGTGGGTCCTACAATGAGCAGTTCTTC.

The sample holds a few counts of this clonotype. The chain combines TRBV7-9 with TRBJ2-3; D gene uncertain. CDR3 length: 12 amino acids. In germline, CDR1 is SEHNR, CDR2 FQNEAQ (reference sequence). With 6 bases removed from V and 6 bases from J, the gap between germline ends came to 10 bases. Written as DNA, the CDR3 is TGTGCCAGCAGGACGACGGAGGATACGCAGTATTTT. Residues: CASRTTEDTQYF.

CDR3 residues: CASSLASEGRLQYF. The DNA of the CDR3 is TGTGCCAGCAGCTTAGCCTCTGAGGGCAGGCTGCAGTATTTT. The J gene is TRBJ2-3, the V gene TRBV7-2; tentative D call: TRBD2 (5 bases). Germline V CDR1 and CDR2: SGHTA, FQGNSA. The CDR3 length is 14 residues. V dropped 0 bases and J dropped 11 bases, with 15 bases sitting between them.

This clonotype was detected once. The J gene is TRBJ2-1, the V gene TRBV2, with 7 bases that match TRBD1. This CDR3 comprises 13 residues. Per the germline V gene, CDR1 is SNHLY and CDR2 is FYNNEI. The V segment lost 8 bases and the J segment 13 bases; nucleotides outside the gene matches: 14. The CDR3 loop reads CASQGDRESSQFF. CDR3 coding DNA: TGTGCCAGCCAAGGAGACAGGGAGTCGTCCCAGTTCTTC.

The gene calls are TRBV6-5 and TRBJ1-2; possible D gene TRBD1, 5 bases. CDR3 length: 14 residues. Germline lookup yields CDR1 MNHEY and CDR2 SVGAGI. The V gene lost 0 bases and the J gene lost 8 bases, with 13 bases spanning the gap. This CDR3 is CASSYSAGIKGYTF. The CDR3 DNA reads as TGTGCCAGCAGTTACTCAGCAGGGATAAAAGGCTACACCTTC.

V is TRBV12-5 and J is TRBJ1-5; 11 bases map to TRBD1. There are 15 residues in the CDR3. CDR1 is LGHNT and CDR2 is FRNRAP in the germline V gene. The V gene end was trimmed by 5 bases and the J gene end by 4 bases; junction bases not matched to a gene: 4. Here the CDR3 DNA reads TGTGCTAGTGGTCTGGGACAGGGGGGGAATCAGCCCCAGCATTTT. Its translation is CASGLGQGGNQPQHF.

This clonotype was counted many times. The chain has TRBV5-1 and TRBJ2-7; weak D call: TRBD2 (6 bases). V gave up 0 bases and J gave up 3 bases, with 10 bases separating them. The V gene's germline CDR1 is SGHRS and CDR2 YFSETQ. The CDR3 runs 14 residues. CDR3 sequence: CASSLAGEGYEQYF. The CDR3 nucleotides are TGCGCCAGCAGCTTGGCGGGGGAAGGCTACGAGCAGTACTTC.

This clonotype showed up just a few times. The gene calls are TRBV5-4 and TRBJ2-4; 10 bases align to TRBD1. The CDR3 runs 17 residues. J was trimmed by 7 bases and V by 3 bases; bases with no gene match: 13. Germline V gene lookup returns CDR1 SGHNT and CDR2 YYREEE (reference sequence). The chain's CDR3 is CASSYRDRGPEGNIQYF. In nucleotides, the CDR3 is TGTGCCAGCAGCTACCGGGACAGGGGTCCCGAGGGGAACATTCAGTACTTC.

This clonotype was observed a handful of times. The chain carries TRBV2 and TRBJ2-3; perhaps D is TRBD1 or TRBD2 (5 bases each). The CDR3 is made up of 14 amino acids. CDR1 and CDR2 from the germline V gene are SNHLY and FYNNEI. Trimming took off 2 bases at V and 4 bases at J, with 10 bases between the two ends. CDR3 region: CASSERDVADTQYF. For the CDR3, the DNA is TGTGCCAGCAGTGAAAGGGACGTTGCAGATACGCAGTATTTT.

Only a few counts were recorded for this clonotype. This sequence joins TRBV28 and TRBJ2-1; no reliable D call. Germline V lookup: CDR1 MDHEN, CDR2 SYDVKM. CDR3 length equals 14 residues. V gave up 3 bases and J gave up 4 bases, with 10 bases separating them. The CDR3 nucleotides are TGTGCCAGCAGTTTGACACTGCTTTACAATGAGCAGTTCTTC. Encoded protein: CASSLTLLYNEQFF.

The V call is TRBV4-1, the J call TRBJ1-2, with D perhaps TRBD1 (6 bases). Trimming removed 1 base from V and 4 bases from J, with 13 bases in between. The CDR3 contains 15 residues. Per germline, CDR1 MGHRA and CDR2 YSYEKL. The CDR3 nucleotides read TGCGCCAGCAGCCAAGGGGCAGGGGATCTCTATGGCTACACCTTC. The encoded protein is CASSQGAGDLYGYTF.